This TCR beta chain was recovered during a study of CD8+ T cells in alopecia areata. On the study more broadly: Twice a day, 5 to 10 mg of oral tofacitinib was administered to treated patients. People stayed on tofacitinib for 6 to 18 months, then stopped the drug for 6 months.

Individuals with alopecia areata gave both lesional scalp punch biopsies and peripheral blood for collection. In the case of this clone: What it binds is unknown.

CDR3 length equals 14 residues. Germline lookup yields CDR1 SQVTM and CDR2 ANQGSEA. The ends were cut back, 7 bases at V and 8 bases at J, with 20 bases in the middle. Notes on the study in general: Affected lesional scalp, above all in alopecia totalis/universalis, was more clonal than normal scalp.

cDNA prepared by RNA extraction and subsequent reverse transcription served as the template for sequencing. The repertoire was sequenced with immunoSEQ multiplex PCR; TCRdb's copy has only in-frame clones and lacks some. This table has hundreds of thousands of clones, roughly 69% appearing once. The receptor was isolated from a human donor with alopecia areata. The chain joins TRBV29-1 to TRBJ1-4; D not resolved. Here the sequenced sample was CD4+ T cells sorted from blood, taken at week 0. This CDR3 reads CSGITGIPGEKLFF. The DNA for the CDR3 is TGCAGCGGCATTACCGGGATCCCTGGGGAAAAACTGTTTTTT.